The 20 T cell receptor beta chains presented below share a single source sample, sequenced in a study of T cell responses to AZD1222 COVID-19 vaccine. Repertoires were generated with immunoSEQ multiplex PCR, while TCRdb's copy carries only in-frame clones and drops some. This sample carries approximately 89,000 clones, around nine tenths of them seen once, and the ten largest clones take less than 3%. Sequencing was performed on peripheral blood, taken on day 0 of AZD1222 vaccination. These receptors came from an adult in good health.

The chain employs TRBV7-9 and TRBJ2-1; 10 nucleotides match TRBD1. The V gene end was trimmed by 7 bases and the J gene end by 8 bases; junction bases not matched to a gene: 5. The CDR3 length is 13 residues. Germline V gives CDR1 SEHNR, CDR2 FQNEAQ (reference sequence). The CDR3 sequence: CASIDRGRDEQFF. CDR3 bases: TGTGCCAGCATCGACAGGGGGCGAGATGAGCAGTTCTTC.

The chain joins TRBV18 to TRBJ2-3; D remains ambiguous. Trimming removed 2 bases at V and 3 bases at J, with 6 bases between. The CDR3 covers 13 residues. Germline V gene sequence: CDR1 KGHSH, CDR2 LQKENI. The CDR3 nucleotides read TGTGCCAGCTCACCAGGGGTTACAGATACGCAGTATTTT. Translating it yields CASSPGVTDTQYF.

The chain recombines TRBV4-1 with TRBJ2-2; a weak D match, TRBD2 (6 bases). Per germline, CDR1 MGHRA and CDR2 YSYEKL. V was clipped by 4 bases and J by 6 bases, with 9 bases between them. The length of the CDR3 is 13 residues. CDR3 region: CASSRREAGELFF. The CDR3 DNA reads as TGCGCCAGCAGCCGGAGGGAAGCCGGGGAGCTGTTTTTT.

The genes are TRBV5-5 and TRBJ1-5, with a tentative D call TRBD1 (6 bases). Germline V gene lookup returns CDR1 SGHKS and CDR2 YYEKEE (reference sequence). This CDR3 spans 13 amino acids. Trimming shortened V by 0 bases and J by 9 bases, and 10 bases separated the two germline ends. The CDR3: CASSLEVGAPQHF. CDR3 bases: TGTGCCAGCAGCTTGGAGGTGGGGGCGCCCCAGCATTTT. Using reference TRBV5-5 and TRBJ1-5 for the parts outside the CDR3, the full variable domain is DAGVTQSPTHLIKTRGQQVTLRCSPISGHKSVSWYQQVLGQGPQFIFQYYEKEERGRGNFPDRFSARQFPNYSSELNVNALLLGDSALYLCASSLEVGAPQHFGDGTRLSIL.

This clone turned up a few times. Here the CDR3 reads CASSPRLAGAPSEQYF. The CDR3 DNA sequence: TGTGCCAGCAGCCCCCGACTAGCGGGGGCACCCTCCGAGCAGTATTTT. The rearrangement joins TRBV7-9 to TRBJ2-3, with 12 positions matching TRBD2. J gave up 11 bases and V 5 bases, and 14 bases lay outside the gene matches. CDR1 is SEHNR, CDR2 FQNEAQ, per germline (reference sequence). CDR3 size: 16 residues.

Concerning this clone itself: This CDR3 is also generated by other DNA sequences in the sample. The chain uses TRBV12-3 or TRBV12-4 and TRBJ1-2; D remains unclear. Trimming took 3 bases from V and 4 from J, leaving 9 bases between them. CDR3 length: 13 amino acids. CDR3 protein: CASSFRPSYGYTF. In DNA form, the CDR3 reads TGTGCCAGCAGTTTCCGCCCTTCCTATGGCTACACCTTC.

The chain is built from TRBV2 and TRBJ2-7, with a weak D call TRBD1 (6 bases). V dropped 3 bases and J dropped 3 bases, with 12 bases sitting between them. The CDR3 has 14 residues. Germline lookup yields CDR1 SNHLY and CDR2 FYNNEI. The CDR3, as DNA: TGTGCCAGCAGTGAGGGCAGGGGAAACTACGAGCAGTACTTC. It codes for CASSEGRGNYEQYF.

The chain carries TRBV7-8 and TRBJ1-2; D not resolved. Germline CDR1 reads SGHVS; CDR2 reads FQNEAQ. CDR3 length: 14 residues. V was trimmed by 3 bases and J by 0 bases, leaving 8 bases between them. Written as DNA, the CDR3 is TGTGCCAGCAGCTTTGCAGACTCTAACTATGGCTACACCTTC. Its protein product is CASSFADSNYGYTF.

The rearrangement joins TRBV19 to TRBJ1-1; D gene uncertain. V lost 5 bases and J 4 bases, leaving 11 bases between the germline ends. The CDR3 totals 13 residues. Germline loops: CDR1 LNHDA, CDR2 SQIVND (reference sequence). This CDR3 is CASSETVVTEAFF. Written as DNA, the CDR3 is TGTGCCAGTAGTGAGACCGTGGTCACTGAAGCTTTCTTT. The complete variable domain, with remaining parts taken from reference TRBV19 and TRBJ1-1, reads DGGITQSPKYLFRKEGQNVTLSCEQNLNHDAMYWYRQDPGQGLRLIYYSQIVNDFQKGDIAEGYSVSREKKESFPLTVTSAQKNPTAFYLCASSETVVTEAFFGQGTRLTVV.

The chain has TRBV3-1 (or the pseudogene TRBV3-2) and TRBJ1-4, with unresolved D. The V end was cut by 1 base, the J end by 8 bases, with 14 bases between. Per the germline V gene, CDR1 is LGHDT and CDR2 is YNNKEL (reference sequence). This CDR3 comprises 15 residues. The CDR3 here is CASSQAGSGGEKLFF. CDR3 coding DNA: TGTGCCAGCAGCCAAGCCGGGTCGGGCGGGGAAAAACTGTTTTTT.

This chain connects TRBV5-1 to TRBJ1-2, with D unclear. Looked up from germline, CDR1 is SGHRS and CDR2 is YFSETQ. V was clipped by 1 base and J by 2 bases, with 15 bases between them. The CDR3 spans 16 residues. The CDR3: CASSLSNPGRNYGYTF. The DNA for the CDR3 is TGCGCCAGCAGCTTGTCCAATCCCGGTCGAAACTATGGCTACACCTTC.

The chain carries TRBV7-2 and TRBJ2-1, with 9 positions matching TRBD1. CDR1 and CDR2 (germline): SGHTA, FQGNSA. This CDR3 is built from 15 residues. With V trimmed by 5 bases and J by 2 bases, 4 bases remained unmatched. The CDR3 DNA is TGTGCCAGCAGCCCCCGGGACAGGGCCTACAATGAGCAGTTCTTC. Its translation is CASSPRDRAYNEQFF. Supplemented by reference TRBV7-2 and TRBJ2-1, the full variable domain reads GAGVSQSPSNKVTEKGKDVELRCDPISGHTALYWYRQSLGQGLEFLIYFQGNSAPDKSGLPSDRFSAERTGGSVSTLTIQRTQQEDSAVYLCASSPRDRAYNEQFFGPGTRLTVL.

The CDR3 sequence: CASALGDEQYF. CDR3 DNA: TGTGCCAGCGCACTTGGGGACGAGCAGTACTTC. This chain links TRBV2 with TRBJ2-7; the D is unclear. The CDR3 has 11 amino acids. Germline V gives CDR1 SNHLY, CDR2 FYNNEI. The V end lost 8 bases, the J end lost 5 bases, and 10 bases lay between the germline ends.

CDR3 loop: CASSAGTGRLYEQYF. The CDR3 DNA reads TGTGCCAGCAGCGCCGGGACAGGGCGTTTATACGAGCAGTACTTC. This chain joins TRBV11-2 and TRBJ2-7; 9 bases are shared with TRBD1. The CDR3 sequence is 15 residues long. Germline CDR1 SGHAT, CDR2 FQNNGV. The V gene end was trimmed by 5 bases and the J gene end by 4 bases; junction bases not matched to a gene: 9.

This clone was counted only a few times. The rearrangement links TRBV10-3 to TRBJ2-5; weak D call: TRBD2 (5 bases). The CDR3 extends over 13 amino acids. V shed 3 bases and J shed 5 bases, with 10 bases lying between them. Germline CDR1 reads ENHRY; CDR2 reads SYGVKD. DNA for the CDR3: TGTGCCATCAGTGAACGAGGGTGGGAGACCCAGTACTTC. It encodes CAISERGWETQYF.

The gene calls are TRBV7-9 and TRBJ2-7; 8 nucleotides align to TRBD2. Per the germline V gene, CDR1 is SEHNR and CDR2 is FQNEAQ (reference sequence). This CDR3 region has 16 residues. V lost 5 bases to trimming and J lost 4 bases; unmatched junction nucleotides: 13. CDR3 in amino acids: CASSPHRDGGEYEQYF. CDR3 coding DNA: TGTGCCAGCAGCCCCCACCGGGACGGGGGGGAATACGAGCAGTACTTC. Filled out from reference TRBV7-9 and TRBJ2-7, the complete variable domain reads DTGVSQNPRHKITKRGQNVTFRCDPISEHNRLYWYRQTLGQGPEFLTYFQNEAQLEKSRLLSDRFSAERPKGSFSTLEIQRTEQGDSAMYLCASSPHRDGGEYEQYFGPGTRLTVT.

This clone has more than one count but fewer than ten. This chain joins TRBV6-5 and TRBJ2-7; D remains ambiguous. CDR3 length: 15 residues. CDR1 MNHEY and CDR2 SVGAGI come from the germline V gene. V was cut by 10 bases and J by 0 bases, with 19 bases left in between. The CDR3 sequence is CATSSPGSNSYEQYF. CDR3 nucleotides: TGTGCCACTTCATCCCCGGGCTCTAACTCCTACGAGCAGTACTTC.

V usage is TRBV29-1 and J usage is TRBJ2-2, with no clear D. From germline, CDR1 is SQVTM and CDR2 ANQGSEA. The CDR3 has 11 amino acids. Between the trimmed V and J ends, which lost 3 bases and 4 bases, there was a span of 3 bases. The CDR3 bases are TGCAGCGTTGAGGGCACCGGGGAGCTGTTTTTT. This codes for CSVEGTGELFF.

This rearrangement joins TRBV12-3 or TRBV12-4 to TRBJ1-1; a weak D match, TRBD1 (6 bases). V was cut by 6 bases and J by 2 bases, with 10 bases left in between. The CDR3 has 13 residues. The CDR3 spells CASSKDRNTEAFF. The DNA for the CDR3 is TGTGCCAGCAGCAAGGACAGAAACACTGAAGCTTTCTTT.

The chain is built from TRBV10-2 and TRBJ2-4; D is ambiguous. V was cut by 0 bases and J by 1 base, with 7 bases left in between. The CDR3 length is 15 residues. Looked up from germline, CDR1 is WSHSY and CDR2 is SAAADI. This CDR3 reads CASSESHGAKNIQYF. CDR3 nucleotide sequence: TGCGCCAGCAGTGAGTCCCACGGCGCCAAAAACATTCAGTACTTC.